This T cell receptor beta chain originates from a study of blood T cells in healthy people across ages (dated by TCRdb to between 2014 and 2017). About the study as a whole: In model experiments, roughly one uniquely barcoded TCR beta cDNA molecule per two T cells was captured by template switching. The study measured age-related changes in TCR beta repertoire diversity using deep sequencing normalized with unique cDNA molecular identifiers. The donors were split into four age groups: young (average roughly 15 years), middle-aged (roughly 39), aged (around 67) and long-lived (under 90). To avoid experimental bias, donors of different ages were randomly spread across the sequencing lanes. Two additional independent replicas of 1 million unique cDNA reads from the same blood draw were analyzed for two donors (one aged 18 to 30 and one aged 80 or older).

The receptor library was made with 5' RACE. Sequencing was performed on an Illumina HiSeq 2500. A second PCR of roughly 7 to 11 cycles was performed with a sample-barcoded 5' primer and a J-beta primer mix. Each TCR beta cDNA molecule received a unique molecular identifier from a template-switch 5' adaptor carrying 12 random nucleotides. Each sample yielded at least 3 million CDR3-containing paired-end reads. The Mint cDNA synthesis kit, primed by a TRBC-specific oligonucleotide, was used to synthesize first-strand cDNA from all RNA. Following uracil-DNA glycosylase treatment, a first 18-cycle PCR with universal primers M1SS and BC2_uni_R was performed on all cDNA. The authors processed their data as follows. For normalization, 1 million high-quality reads were randomly selected from each sample, with every read carrying a distinct molecular identifier. Reads sharing molecular identifiers were discarded rather than binned into consensus sequences. MiTCR, run with a Q25 quality threshold and the strictest error-elimination algorithm, handled CDR3 identification, clonotype clustering and error correction. Lower-bound total TCR beta diversity was estimated with a nonparametric unseen species model using Euler transformation. The public sequencing data were trimmed at Q25 with fastp and processed into clonotypes with MiXCR by TCRdb, which kept only in-frame beta chains. Each record represents a unique CDR3 protein, reported with the most common genes and DNA among its rows. It is TCRdb's table, rather than the study itself, that gives the V and J calls and clone size. The sample table lists 550,000 to 750,000 distinct CDR3 sequences, roughly 21% of them with a count of one. The ten most abundant clones make up approximately 3.7% of the sample.

In its sample, this clonotype was seen a few times. Its recognized antigen is unknown. No clone much larger than this one lies a single base away; base qualities are absent. Results and caveats for the whole study, not just this receptor: Total diversity estimates from one million sequenced T cells were considered lower bounds and underestimates. Compared with the aged group, the long-lived group had more naive CD4+ T cells, fewer expanded clones and increased TCR diversity, a pattern suggesting age selection. Observed TCR beta diversity per million T cells fell roughly linearly with age, and a significant reduction was already apparent by age about 43. Since profiling was done on bulk unsorted PBMCs, naive and antigen-experienced compartments could not be conclusively compared. A strong correlation was found between observed TCR beta diversity and the percentage of naive T cells measured by flow cytometry. Because donor CMV infection status was unknown, age-related changes in expanded clonotypes were potentially confounded.

The approximately 40 donors, aged about 6 to 95 years, were systemically healthy Caucasian individuals from Russia. Around 9.7 milliliters of peripheral blood were collected from each donor into EDTA-treated Vacutainer tubes. Ficoll-Paque density-gradient centrifugation was used to isolate PBMCs, with at least 6.5 million obtained per sample. Total RNA was extracted from PBMCs with Trizol reagent, with at least 6 micrograms obtained per sample. Naive CD45RAhigh/CD27high T cell percentages were measured by flow cytometry on a PBMC aliquot from every donor. The sample was blood. This TCR was recovered from a man between 65 and 80 years old in good health.

The CDR3 has the sequence CASSLGPRTGELFF. The nucleotide sequence is TGTGCCAGCAGCTTAGGGCCCAGGACCGGGGAGCTGTTTTTT. Recombination linked TRBV7-2 to TRBJ2-2; the D segment cannot be called with confidence. V loses 1 base of germline sequence and J loses 5 bases, and the interval between the two ends is 8 bases. In the germline V gene, CDR1 corresponds to SGHTA and CDR2 to FQGNSA. The cysteine opens and the phenylalanine closes a CDR3 of 14 amino acids. The CDR3 DNA has 42 bases and is translated from base 1.